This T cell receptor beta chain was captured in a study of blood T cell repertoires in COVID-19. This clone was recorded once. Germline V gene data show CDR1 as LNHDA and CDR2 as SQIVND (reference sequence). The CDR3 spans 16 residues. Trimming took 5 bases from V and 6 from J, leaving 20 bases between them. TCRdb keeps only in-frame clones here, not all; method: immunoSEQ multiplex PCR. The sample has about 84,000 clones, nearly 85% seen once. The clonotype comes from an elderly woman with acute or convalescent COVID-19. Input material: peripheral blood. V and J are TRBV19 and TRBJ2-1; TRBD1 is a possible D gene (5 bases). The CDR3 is CASSSSWGREINEQFF. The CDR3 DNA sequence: TGTGCCAGTAGTTCTTCTTGGGGCAGGGAAATCAATGAGCAGTTCTTC.